Listed below are T cell receptor beta chains from one sample, sequenced in a study of OX40 agonist ivuxolimab in advanced cancers. The repertoire was sequenced with immunoSEQ multiplex PCR; TCRdb's copy has only in-frame clones and lacks some. The sample contains about 58,000 clones, 90% to 95% of which appear only once. Sequenced here: CD4+ or CD8+ T cells sorted from blood, sampled in a trial of the OX40 agonist ivuxolimab. The receptor set was obtained from an adult with an advanced solid tumor such as melanoma, head and neck, liver or kidney cancer. Both conserved end residues are part of each CDR3. The D gene is left open where the match is weak. Clone size is shown for a subset of rows, as once, few, many or a class of expanded clone.

d_gene	v_gene	j_gene	abundance	CDR3aa	CDR3nt
TRBD2	TRBV27	TRBJ2-3	.	CASSYLAGSSTDTQYF	TGTGCCAGCAGTTACTTAGCGGGATCCTCCACAGATACGCAGTATTTT
TRBD1	TRBV28	TRBJ2-1	once	CASRDYRGIYNEQFF	TGTGCCAGCAGGGATTACAGGGGAATCTACAATGAGCAGTTCTTC
.	TRBV5-6	TRBJ2-1	once	CASSLLGARHNEQFF	TGTGCCAGCAGCTTGCTCGGAGCGAGGCACAATGAGCAGTTCTTC
.	TRBV29-1	TRBJ2-1	once	CSVVGGYNEQFF	TGCAGCGTTGTAGGCGGTTACAATGAGCAGTTCTTC
.	TRBV27	TRBJ2-7	.	CASSWSSGSSYEQYF	TGTGCCAGCAGTTGGTCCAGCGGTAGCTCCTACGAGCAGTACTTC
TRBD1	TRBV10-3	TRBJ1-5	.	CAISELRGRDSNQPQHF	TGTGCCATCAGTGAGCTACGGGGCCGGGACAGTAATCAGCCCCAGCATTTT
.	TRBV28	TRBJ2-1	.	CASSSPPRDPHNEQFF	TGTGCCAGCAGTTCGCCCCCCCGGGACCCCCACAATGAGCAGTTCTTC
.	TRBV10-3	TRBJ2-3	.	CAINENDGLQGDTQYF	TGTGCCATCAATGAAAATGATGGACTCCAGGGAGATACGCAGTATTTT
TRBD1	TRBV29-1	TRBJ2-7	.	CSVETGTGSYEQYF	TGCAGCGTTGAAACGGGGACAGGGTCCTACGAGCAGTACTTC
.	TRBV10-3	TRBJ2-1	.	CAIKQGGFNEQFF	TGTGCCATCAAACAGGGCGGCTTCAATGAGCAGTTCTTC
TRBD2	TRBV7-3	TRBJ2-2	.	CASSPGTSIPAELFF	TGTGCCAGCAGCCCCGGGACTAGTATCCCGGCGGAGCTGTTTTTT
TRBD1	TRBV5-1	TRBJ2-7	.	CASTGTGYVKQYF	TGCGCCAGCACCGGGACAGGCTACGTCAAGCAGTACTTC
.	TRBV27	TRBJ2-7	.	CASSLTRGYEQYF	TGTGCCAGCAGTTTAACCAGGGGATACGAGCAGTACTTC
.	TRBV2	TRBJ1-2	.	CASSESSTNYGYTF	TGTGCCAGCAGTGAAAGCAGCACTAACTATGGCTACACCTTC
.	TRBV6-1	TRBJ2-5	medium-sized	CASSEGARVAETQYF	TGTGCCAGCAGTGAAGGCGCACGGGTAGCGGAGACCCAGTACTTC
.	TRBV21-1	TRBJ2-7	once	CASKGTESSYEQYF	TGTGCCAGCAAAGGGACTGAGAGCTCCTACGAGCAGTACTTC
.	TRBV29-1	TRBJ2-3	.	CSVVRAGSTDTQYF	TGCAGCGTTGTTCGGGCGGGAAGCACAGATACGCAGTATTTT
.	TRBV4-3	TRBJ2-1	.	CASSRTQWDEQFF	TGCGCCAGCAGCCGGACCCAATGGGATGAGCAGTTCTTC
.	TRBV10-3	TRBJ2-1	.	CAIQKGASSDNEQFF	TGTGCCATTCAGAAAGGGGCCAGTTCCGACAATGAGCAGTTCTTC
TRBD1	TRBV27	TRBJ2-7	.	CASSDRGSEQYF	TGTGCCAGCAGCGACAGGGGAAGCGAGCAGTACTTC
TRBD2	TRBV7-3	TRBJ2-7	once	CASSLGGSGYEQYF	TGTGCCAGCAGCTTAGGCGGGAGTGGGTACGAGCAGTACTTC
.	TRBV7-8	TRBJ2-7	.	CASSFGGREQYF	TGTGCCAGCAGCTTTGGTGGGCGTGAGCAGTACTTC
.	TRBV15	TRBJ2-7	.	CATSRGPSNSYEQYF	TGTGCCACCAGCAGAGGACCTAGCAACTCCTACGAGCAGTACTTC
TRBD2	TRBV4-1	TRBJ2-5	.	CASSQEPGRGFQETQYF	TGCGCCAGCAGCCAAGAGCCAGGGAGGGGATTTCAAGAGACCCAGTACTTC
TRBD1	TRBV6-1	TRBJ1-3	.	CASSDVGQYSGNTIYF	TGTGCCAGCAGTGATGTGGGACAGTACTCTGGAAACACCATATATTTT
.	TRBV7-6	TRBJ2-3	.	CASSLDISSSDTQYF	TGTGCCAGCAGCTTAGATATATCAAGTTCAGATACGCAGTATTTT
.	TRBV27	TRBJ1-5	.	CASSLSGGGQPQHF	TGTGCCAGCAGTTTATCAGGTGGCGGGCAGCCCCAGCATTTT
TRBD1	TRBV5-4	TRBJ1-2	.	CASRTLQGAYGYTF	TGTGCCAGCAGGACCCTCCAGGGGGCCTATGGCTACACCTTC
.	TRBV5-1	TRBJ2-1	.	CASSFQNEQFF	TGCGCCAGCAGCTTTCAGAATGAGCAGTTCTTC
TRBD1	TRBV5-6	TRBJ1-5	.	CASSLWRRGQNQPQHF	TGTGCCAGCAGCTTATGGCGGAGGGGGCAGAATCAGCCCCAGCATTTT
.	TRBV6-5	TRBJ2-7	.	CASSGVNTYEQYF	TGTGCCAGCAGTGGTGTGAATACCTACGAGCAGTACTTC
TRBD2	TRBV5-1	TRBJ2-3	.	CASSLSLAGLLSTDTQYF	TGCGCCAGCAGCTTGAGTCTAGCGGGCCTCCTTTCCACAGATACGCAGTATTTT
.	TRBV6-5	TRBJ2-7	.	CASSYVGVSSYEQYF	TGTGCCAGCAGTTACGTGGGGGTATCCTCCTACGAGCAGTACTTC
.	TRBV27	TRBJ2-7	.	CASSWGDEQYF	TGTGCCAGCAGTTGGGGCGACGAGCAGTACTTC
.	TRBV5-3	TRBJ2-1	.	CARSLAERGMDEQFF	TGTGCCAGAAGCTTGGCCGAACGGGGGATGGATGAGCAGTTCTTC
TRBD2	TRBV7-2	TRBJ2-5	.	CASSLTPGLAGVEETQYF	TGTGCCAGCAGCTTAACCCCGGGACTAGCGGGAGTGGAAGAGACCCAGTACTTC
.	TRBV5-8	TRBJ2-7	.	CASSFDIDEYEQYF	TGTGCCAGCAGCTTTGACATTGACGAGTACGAGCAGTACTTC
.	TRBV6-6	TRBJ2-3	.	CAGRGGVTDTQYF	TGTGCCGGCAGGGGAGGGGTCACAGATACGCAGTATTTT
.	TRBV6-5	TRBJ2-7	.	CASRAQGSSYEQYF	TGTGCCAGCAGGGCACAGGGAAGCTCCTACGAGCAGTACTTC
.	TRBV28	TRBJ2-2	.	CASSHNSAGTGELFF	TGTGCCAGCAGTCATAATTCGGCGGGCACCGGGGAGCTGTTTTTT
.	TRBV7-5	TRBJ2-1	.	CARSPGSSYNEQFF	TGTGCCAGAAGCCCGGGGTCCTCCTACAATGAGCAGTTCTTC
.	TRBV5-1	TRBJ2-7	.	CASSLVNRDSYEQYF	TGCGCCAGCAGCTTGGTAAACCGGGACTCCTACGAGCAGTACTTC
.	TRBV28	TRBJ1-5	.	CASSLENQPQHF	TGTGCCAGCAGCCTGGAGAATCAGCCCCAGCATTTT
.	TRBV28	TRBJ2-7	.	CASSLEGAGSIDEQYF	TGTGCCAGCAGTTTAGAAGGGGCAGGGTCGATAGACGAGCAGTACTTC
.	TRBV28	TRBJ2-5	.	CASRVDLETQYF	TGTGCCAGCAGGGTGGACCTCGAGACCCAGTACTTC
.	TRBV15	TRBJ2-5	.	CATSRDLLERETQYF	TGTGCCACCAGCAGAGATCTGCTGGAGAGGGAGACCCAGTACTTC
.	TRBV7-9	TRBJ2-2	.	CASSLNPTGELFF	TGTGCCAGCAGCTTAAACCCCACCGGGGAGCTGTTTTTT
TRBD1	TRBV4-1	TRBJ1-4	.	CASSQGPGTGANEKLFF	TGCGCCAGCAGCCAAGGTCCAGGGACAGGGGCTAATGAAAAACTGTTTTTT
.	TRBV4-1	TRBJ2-7	.	CASSQEQGSYEQYF	TGCGCCAGCAGCCAAGAACAGGGATCCTACGAGCAGTACTTC
TRBD1	TRBV9	TRBJ1-5	.	CARQGRSNQPQHF	TGTGCCCGACAGGGGAGGAGCAATCAGCCCCAGCATTTT
TRBD2	TRBV4-3	TRBJ2-7	.	CASSQGLTSGRNEQYF	TGCGCCAGCAGCCAAGGTCTCACTAGCGGGAGGAACGAGCAGTACTTC